Following are 11 T cell receptor beta chains from one sample sequenced in a study of T cells in women clearing cervical HPV infection. Profiled with immunoSEQ multiplex PCR; TCRdb holds only in-frame clones, not every one. In total, the table holds some 50,000 clones. Sequenced input: blood buffy coat. All receptors come from a woman between 18 and 69 years old with a cervical HPV16 infection that either progressed to CIN3+ or cleared (not recorded which).

Remarks on this clone: The sequenced fragment ends 3 residues before the CDR3 boundary, so the rest is inferred from the germline J gene. Other DNA sequences in the same sample also yield this CDR3. V is TRBV10-3 and J is TRBJ1-3; 9 nucleotides agree with TRBD1. Trimming at V came to 10 bases and at J to 7 bases, leaving 5 bases not matched to a gene. Per germline, CDR1 ENHRY and CDR2 SYGVKD. The length of the CDR3 is 12 residues. Incomplete CDR3 DNA: TGTGCCACCAGGGACAGGGAGAACACC. Translation gives CATRDRENT. The full-length CDR3 reads as CATRDRENTIYF.

With regard to this clone: The read terminates 3 residues ahead of where the CDR3 ends, so the germline J gene completes it. The rearrangement joins TRBV29-1 to TRBJ2-6; 7 bases agree with TRBD1. Trimming cost V 6 bases and J 2 bases; bases outside gene matches: 4. There are 14 residues in the CDR3. Germline loops: CDR1 SQVTM, CDR2 ANQGSEA. The CDR3 sequence: CSVLTGAGANVLTF. The sequenced part of the CDR3 DNA is TGCAGCGTACTAACAGGGGCTGGGGCCAACGTC.

Comment on this clone: Read data end 3 residues before the CDR3 end; the end is taken from the germline J gene. The chain has TRBV11-2 and TRBJ2-1; TRBD1 agrees at 8 bases. With V trimmed by 5 bases and J by 8 bases, 5 bases remained unmatched. This CDR3 contains 13 residues. Germline lookup yields CDR1 SGHAT and CDR2 FQNNGV. The CDR3 sequence: CASSPTGVDEQFF. The DNA read from the CDR3 is TGTGCCAGCAGCCCGACAGGGGTCGATGAG.

Points on this clone: The CDR3 end is not reached by the read, which stops 3 residues before it; the germline J gene fills it in. This chain joins TRBV5-6 and TRBJ2-3; 10 bases are shared with TRBD1. The J segment lost 8 bases and the V segment lost 5 bases, leaving 11 bases of the junction unmatched. The CDR3 is 15 residues long. Germline CDR1 reads SGHDT; CDR2 reads YYEEEE. The CDR3 loop is CASSDRGRSPVTQYF. CDR3 bases read: TGTGCCAGCAGTGACAGGGGGCGAAGCCCGGTTACG.

Concerning this clone itself: Sequencing ends 3 residues short of the CDR3 end; the germline J gene provides the rest. The gene calls are TRBV19 and TRBJ1-2; D gene unclear. CDR3 length equals 15 residues. Germline V gene lookup returns CDR1 LNHDA and CDR2 SQIVND (reference sequence). The CDR3 DNA, read in part, is TGTGCCAGTAGTACGGCTGCTAGCTCCTACAATGAC. Translation: CASSTAASSYND. The whole CDR3 reads CASSTAASSYNDYTF.

A note on this clone: Coverage ceases 3 residues before the CDR3 finishes, and the germline J gene fills in the end. The rearrangement links TRBV29-1 to TRBJ2-3; 8 positions match TRBD1. The CDR3 has 13 amino acids. V lost 8 bases, J lost 4 bases, and 8 bases stayed unmatched. The germline CDR1 and CDR2 sequences are SQVTM and ANQGSEA. The CDR3 region is CSHEAGGADTQYF. CDR3 DNA (partial): TGCAGCCACGAGGCAGGGGGCGCAGATACG.

Comments on this clone: Read sequence stops 3 residues before the CDR3 end, and the germline J gene provides the missing end. This chain links TRBV19 with TRBJ1-2; maybe TRBD1 (5 bases). Germline V lookup: CDR1 LNHDA, CDR2 SQIVND (reference sequence). This CDR3 region has 14 residues. The part of the CDR3 DNA that was read is TGTGCCAGTAGTATTGGGCAGGGTAACGACGAC. This gives the protein CASSIGQGNDD. The full CDR3 reads CASSIGQGNDDYTF.

In the case of this clone: The read gets to within 3 residues of the CDR3 end, and the germline J gene fills in the rest. This chain joins TRBV11-2 and TRBJ2-5; D possibly corresponds to TRBD2 (6 bases). The CDR3 spans 15 residues. V was cut by 3 bases and J by 5 bases, with 16 bases left in between. The germline V gene encodes CDR1 SGHAT and CDR2 FQNNGV. CDR3 sequence reads: CASSFAGLGMETQYF. Incomplete CDR3 DNA: TGTGCCAGCAGCTTCGCGGGACTCGGAATGGAGACC.

Note on this clone: The CDR3 is cut off 3 residues early in the read; its end comes from the germline J gene. At the DNA level, this CDR3 is encoded by other sequences in the same sample as well. V gene TRBV19 combines with J gene TRBJ2-5; possible D gene TRBD2, 6 bases. This CDR3 is 14 amino acids long. Trimming left V 7 bases short and J 1 base short, with 13 bases between. Germline CDR1 LNHDA, CDR2 SQIVND (reference sequence). Partial CDR3 DNA: TGTGCCAGTACGGGGGACGTAGGCCAAGAGACC. Translating it yields CASTGDVGQET. The full CDR3 reads CASTGDVGQETQYF.

With regard to this clone: The CDR3 is cut off 3 residues early in the read; its end comes from the germline J gene. The rearrangement joins TRBV6-2 or TRBV6-3 to TRBJ2-7, with 13 bases lining up with TRBD2. In germline, CDR1 is MNHEY, CDR2 SVGEGT. The CDR3 is made up of 14 amino acids. Trimming at V came to 4 bases and at J to 6 bases, leaving 3 bases not matched to a gene. CDR3 sequence: CASSLTSGGAEQYF. CDR3 DNA, as far as it was read: TGTGCCAGCAGTTTAACTAGCGGGGGGGCCGAG.

On this clone: The CDR3 is cut off 3 residues early in the read; its end comes from the germline J gene. The rearrangement uses TRBV19 and TRBJ2-3; D is ambiguous. Germline-derived CDR1 and CDR2 are LNHDA and SQIVND (reference sequence). The CDR3 sequence is 12 residues long. CDR3 bases read: TGTGCCAGTAGTATCCCGCACGGGACG. Translated, it gives CASSIPHGT. The full CDR3 protein reads CASSIPHGTQYF.